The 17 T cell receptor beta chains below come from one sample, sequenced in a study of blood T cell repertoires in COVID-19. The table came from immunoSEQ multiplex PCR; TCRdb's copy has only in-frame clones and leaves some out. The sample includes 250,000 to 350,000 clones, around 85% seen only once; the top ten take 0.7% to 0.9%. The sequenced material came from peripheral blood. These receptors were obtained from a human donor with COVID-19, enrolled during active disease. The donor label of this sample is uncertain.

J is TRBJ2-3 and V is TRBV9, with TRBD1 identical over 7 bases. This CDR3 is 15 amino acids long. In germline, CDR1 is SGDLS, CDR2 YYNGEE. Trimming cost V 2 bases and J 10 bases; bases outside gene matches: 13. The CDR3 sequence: CASSVGTVPSEAQYF. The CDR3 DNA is TGTGCCAGCAGCGTGGGGACAGTCCCGAGCGAAGCGCAGTATTTT.

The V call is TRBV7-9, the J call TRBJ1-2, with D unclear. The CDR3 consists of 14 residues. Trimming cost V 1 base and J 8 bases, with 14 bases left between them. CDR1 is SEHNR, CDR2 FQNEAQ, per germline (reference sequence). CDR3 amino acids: CASSLDWAESGYTF. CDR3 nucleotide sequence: TGTGCCAGCAGCTTAGACTGGGCCGAGAGCGGCTACACCTTC.

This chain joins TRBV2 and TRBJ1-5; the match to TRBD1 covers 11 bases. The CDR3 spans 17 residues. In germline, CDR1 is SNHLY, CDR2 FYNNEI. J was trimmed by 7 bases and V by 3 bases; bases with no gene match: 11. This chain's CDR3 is CASSDHSRGDRGQPQHF. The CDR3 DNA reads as TGTGCCAGCAGTGATCATTCTCGGGGGGACAGGGGGCAGCCCCAGCATTTT.

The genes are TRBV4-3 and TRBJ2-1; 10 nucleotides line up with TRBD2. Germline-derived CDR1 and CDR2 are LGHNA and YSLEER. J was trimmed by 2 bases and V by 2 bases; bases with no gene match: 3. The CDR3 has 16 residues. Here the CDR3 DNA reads TGCGCCAGCAGCCAAACAGGACTAGCGGCCTACAATGAGCAGTTCTTC. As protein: CASSQTGLAAYNEQFF.

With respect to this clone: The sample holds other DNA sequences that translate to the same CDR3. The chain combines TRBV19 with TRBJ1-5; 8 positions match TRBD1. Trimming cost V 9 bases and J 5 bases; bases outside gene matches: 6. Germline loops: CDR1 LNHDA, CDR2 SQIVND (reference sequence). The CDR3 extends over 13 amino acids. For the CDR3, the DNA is TGTGCCAGCTCCGGGACAGGAGATCAGCCCCAGCATTTT. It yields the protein CASSGTGDQPQHF.

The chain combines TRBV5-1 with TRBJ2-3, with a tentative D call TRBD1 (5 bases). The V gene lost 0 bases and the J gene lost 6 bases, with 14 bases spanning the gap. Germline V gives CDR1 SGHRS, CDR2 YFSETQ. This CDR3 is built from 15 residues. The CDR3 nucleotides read TGCGCCAGCAGCTTGGATAGGAAGGGGTTTGATACGCAGTATTTT. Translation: CASSLDRKGFDTQYF.

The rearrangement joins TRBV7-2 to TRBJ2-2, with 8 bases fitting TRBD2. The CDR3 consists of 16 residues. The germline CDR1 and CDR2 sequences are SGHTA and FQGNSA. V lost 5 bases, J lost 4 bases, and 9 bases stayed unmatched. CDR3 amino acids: CASSAGLAGPTGELFF. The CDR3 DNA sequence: TGTGCCAGCAGCGCCGGACTAGCCGGTCCCACCGGGGAGCTGTTTTTT.

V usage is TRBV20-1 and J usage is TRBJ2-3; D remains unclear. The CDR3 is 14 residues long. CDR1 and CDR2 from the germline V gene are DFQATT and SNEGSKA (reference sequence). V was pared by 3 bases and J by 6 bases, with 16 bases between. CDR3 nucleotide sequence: TGCAGTGCTAGTACCCATTTTGGTGCGGATACGCAGTATTTT. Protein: CSASTHFGADTQYF.

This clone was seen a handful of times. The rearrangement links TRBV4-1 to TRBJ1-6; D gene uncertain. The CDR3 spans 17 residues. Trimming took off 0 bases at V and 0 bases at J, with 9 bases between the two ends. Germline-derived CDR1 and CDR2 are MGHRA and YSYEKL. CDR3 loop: CASSQDQRSSYNSPLHF. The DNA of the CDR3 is TGCGCCAGCAGCCAAGATCAAAGGAGCTCCTATAATTCACCCCTCCACTTT.

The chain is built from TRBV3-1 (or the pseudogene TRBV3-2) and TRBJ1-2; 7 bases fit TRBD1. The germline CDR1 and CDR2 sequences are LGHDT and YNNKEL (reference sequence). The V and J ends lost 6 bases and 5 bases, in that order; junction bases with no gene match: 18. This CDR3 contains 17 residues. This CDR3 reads CASSLVAVGGEGYGYTF. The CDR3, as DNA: TGTGCCAGCAGTCTAGTGGCGGTAGGGGGCGAAGGGTATGGCTACACCTTC.

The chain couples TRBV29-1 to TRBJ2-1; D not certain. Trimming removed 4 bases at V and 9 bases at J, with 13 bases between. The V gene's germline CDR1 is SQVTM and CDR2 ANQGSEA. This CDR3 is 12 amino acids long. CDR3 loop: CSVAHLEVEQFF. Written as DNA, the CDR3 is TGCAGCGTTGCTCATTTAGAGGTTGAGCAGTTCTTC.

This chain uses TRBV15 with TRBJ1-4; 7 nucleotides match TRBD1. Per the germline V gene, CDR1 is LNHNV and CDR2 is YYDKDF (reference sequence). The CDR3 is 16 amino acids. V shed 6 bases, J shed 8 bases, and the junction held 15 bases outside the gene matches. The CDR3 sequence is CATRSAAGRGREKLFF. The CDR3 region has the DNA TGTGCCACCAGGAGCGCAGCCGGAAGGGGGCGGGAAAAACTGTTTTTT. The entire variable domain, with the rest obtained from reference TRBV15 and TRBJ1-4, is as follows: DAMVIQNPRYQVTQFGKPVTLSCSQTLNHNVMYWYQQKSSQAPKLLFHYYDKDFNNEADTPDNFQSRRPNTSFCFLDIRSPGLGDTAMYLCATRSAAGRGREKLFFGSGTQLSVL.

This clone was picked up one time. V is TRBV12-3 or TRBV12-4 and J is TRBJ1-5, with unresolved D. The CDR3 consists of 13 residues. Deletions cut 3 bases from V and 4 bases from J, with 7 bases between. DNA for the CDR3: TGTGCCAGCAGTTTGGGAGTTAATCAGCCCCAGCATTTT. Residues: CASSLGVNQPQHF.

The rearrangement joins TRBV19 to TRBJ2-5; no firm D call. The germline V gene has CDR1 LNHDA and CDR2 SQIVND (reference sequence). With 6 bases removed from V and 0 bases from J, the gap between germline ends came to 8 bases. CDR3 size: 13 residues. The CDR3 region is CASSPHNQETQYF. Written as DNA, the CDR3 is TGTGCCAGTAGCCCACACAACCAAGAGACCCAGTACTTC.

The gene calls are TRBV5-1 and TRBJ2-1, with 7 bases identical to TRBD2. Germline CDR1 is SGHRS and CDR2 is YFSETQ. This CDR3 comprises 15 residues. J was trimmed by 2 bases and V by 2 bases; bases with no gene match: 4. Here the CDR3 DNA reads TGCGCCAGCAGCTTAGGCGGGAGTGCCTACAATGAGCAGTTCTTC. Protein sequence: CASSLGGSAYNEQFF. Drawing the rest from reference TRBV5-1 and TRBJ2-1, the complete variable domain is KAGVTQTPRYLIKTRGQQVTLSCSPISGHRSVSWYQQTPGQGLQFLFEYFSETQRNKGNFPGRFSGRQFSNSRSEMNVSTLELGDSALYLCASSLGGSAYNEQFFGPGTRLTVL.

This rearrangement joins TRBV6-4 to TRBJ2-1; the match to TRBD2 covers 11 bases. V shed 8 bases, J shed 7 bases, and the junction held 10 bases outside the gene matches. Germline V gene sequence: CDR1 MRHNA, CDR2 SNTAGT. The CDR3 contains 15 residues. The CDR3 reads CASSISGRAVNEQFF. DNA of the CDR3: TGTGCCAGCTCCATTAGCGGGAGGGCCGTGAATGAGCAGTTCTTC.

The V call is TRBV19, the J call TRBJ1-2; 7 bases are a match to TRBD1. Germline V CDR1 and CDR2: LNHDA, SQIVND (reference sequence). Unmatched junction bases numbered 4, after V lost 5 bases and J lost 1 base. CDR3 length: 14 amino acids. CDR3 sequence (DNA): TGTGCCAGTAGTTGGGACAGAGGTAACTATGGCTACACCTTC. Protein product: CASSWDRGNYGYTF.